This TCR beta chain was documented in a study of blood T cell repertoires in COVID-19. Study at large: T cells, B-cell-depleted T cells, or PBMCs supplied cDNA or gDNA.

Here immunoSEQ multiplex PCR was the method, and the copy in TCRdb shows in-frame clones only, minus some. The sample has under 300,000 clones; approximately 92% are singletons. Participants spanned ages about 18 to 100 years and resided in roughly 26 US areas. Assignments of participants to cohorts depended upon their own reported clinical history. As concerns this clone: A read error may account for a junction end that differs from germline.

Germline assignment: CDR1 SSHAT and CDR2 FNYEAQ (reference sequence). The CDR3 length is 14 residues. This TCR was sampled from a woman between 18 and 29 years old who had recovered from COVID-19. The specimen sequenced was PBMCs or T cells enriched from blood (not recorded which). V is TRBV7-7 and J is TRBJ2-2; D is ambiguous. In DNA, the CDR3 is TGTGCTAGCAGCTTAGCTCTTCTCTCCGGGGAGCTGTTTTTT. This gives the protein CASSLALLSGELFF.